A selection of T cell receptor beta chains follows, all from one sample in a study of cytomegalovirus exposure and HLA in healthy donors. The protocol was immunoSEQ multiplex PCR, while the TCRdb copy is restricted to in-frame clones and leaves out a portion. This sample has 100,000 or so clones, with around 78% found just once. The sequenced sample consisted of PBMCs. Receptor source: a man aged 35-49 years in good health and CMV-seronegative. The CDR3 runs from the conserved cysteine through the conserved F or W. Fields, in order: D gene, V gene, J gene, clone size, CDR3 DNA, CDR3 protein. The D gene is left open where the match is weak. Size values are once, few and many counts, or a class for expanded clones, and some rows have none.

>-|TRBV9|TRBJ2-3|-
TGTGCCAGCAGCGGGCCGGGATCTAGCACAGATACGCAGTATTTT
CASSGPGSSTDTQYF
>TRBD2|TRBV6-5|TRBJ2-2|-
TGTGCCAGCAGGCGGGAGGTCACCGGGGAGCTGTTTTTT
CASRREVTGELFF
>TRBD1|TRBV25-1|TRBJ1-1|-
TGTGCCAGCAGTGAGGGACAGGGCACTGAAGCTTTCTTT
CASSEGQGTEAFF
>TRBD1|TRBV5-1|TRBJ1-1|-
TGCGCCAGCAGCTCCAGACAGGGGACAGGGCTCACTGAAGCTTTCTTT
CASSSRQGTGLTEAFF
>-|TRBV29-1|TRBJ1-4|-
TGCAGCGTTGAAGATTCCGGGTCTAATGAAAAACTGTTTTTT
CSVEDSGSNEKLFF
>-|TRBV6-5|TRBJ1-1|-
TGTGCCAGCAGTTACTCGAAATGGGGAGGCACTGAAGCTTTCTTT
CASSYSKWGGTEAFF
>TRBD1|TRBV19|TRBJ2-1|-
TGTGCCAGTAGTATAAGGAGGGGACAGGGGATCTATGAGCAGTTCTTC
CASSIRRGQGIYEQFF
>-|TRBV6-5|TRBJ1-4|-
TGTGCCAGCAGTTACAACGGACTAACTAATGAAAAACTGTTTTTT
CASSYNGLTNEKLFF
>-|TRBV19|TRBJ1-2|once
TGTGCCAGTAGTACCCTAGTAACGTCGCCTTTAGGCTACACCTTC
CASSTLVTSPLGYTF
>TRBD1|TRBV4-2|TRBJ2-7|medium-sized
TGTGCCAGCAGCCAAAACAGGGGCGGATCCTACGAGCAGTACTTC
CASSQNRGGSYEQYF
>-|TRBV7-9|TRBJ2-7|-
TGTGCCAGCAGCTTATGGTTCGACAGCTCCTACGAGCAGTACTTC
CASSLWFDSSYEQYF
>TRBD1|TRBV5-1|TRBJ2-2|-
TGCGCCAGCAGCGCCTGGACAGGGGGGACCGGGGAGCTGTTTTTT
CASSAWTGGTGELFF
>-|TRBV9|TRBJ1-2|once
TGTGCCAGCAGCGAAACAGGCAGCGGCTACACCTTC
CASSETGSGYTF
>-|TRBV7-9|TRBJ1-5|-
TGTGCCAGCAGCTTAGGCCTAGACCAGCCCCAGCATTTT
CASSLGLDQPQHF
>TRBD1|TRBV19|TRBJ2-7|-
TGTGCCAGTGGTGGACAGGGGAGTTCCTACGAGCAGTACTTC
CASGGQGSSYEQYF
>-|TRBV9|TRBJ1-1|-
TGTGCCAGCAGCGTAAATATGTACACTGAAGCTTTCTTT
CASSVNMYTEAFF
>-|TRBV6-6|TRBJ1-5|-
TGTGCCAGCAGTTACGGGACGACAGGATACAATCAGCCCCAGCATTTT
CASSYGTTGYNQPQHF
>-|TRBV5-3|TRBJ2-5|-
TGTGCCAGAAGCTTGGGGGTGAGGGTACCCTATGGGCAGTACTTC
CARSLGVRVPYGQYF
>-|TRBV4-1|TRBJ2-2|-
TGCGCCAGCAGCCGGCTGACCAGGACCGGGGAGCTGTTTTTT
CASSRLTRTGELFF
>TRBD1|TRBV29-1|TRBJ2-7|-
TGCAGCGCCAAAACAGGGGCCGTTTCCTACGAGCAGTACTTC
CSAKTGAVSYEQYF